This is a list of T cell receptor beta chains from one sample in a study of T cell repertoires in cytomegalovirus infection. Using its own MiXCR run on the reads, TCRdb lists one record per CDR3 protein. The sample shows around 360,000 distinct CDR3 sequences, just under 35% of them seen only once. These receptors lack a known antigen. Material: cultured PBMCs, obtained from culture after CMV antigen stimulation. Receptor source: a human donor in good health (CMV status not recorded). Some clones in this sample may be carry-over from other donors' samples. The CDR3 runs from the conserved cysteine through the conserved F or W. The D gene is left open where the match is weak. Size tells how often a clone was seen (once, few, many) or the class of an expanded clone, and some rows leave it out.

d_call	clone_size	v_call	j_call	cdr3_nt	cdr3_aa
TRBD1	few	TRBV19	TRBJ1-1	TGTGCCAGTAGTATGGGACAGTTGAACACTGAAGCTTTCTTT	CASSMGQLNTEAFF
TRBD2	.	TRBV7-4	TRBJ2-7	TGTGCCAGCAGTAATAGCGGGAGGTCGTACGAGCAGTACTTC	CASSNSGRSYEQYF
.	few	TRBV20-1	TRBJ2-1	TGCAGTGCTAAGGGGTGGACTTACAATGAGCAGTTCTTC	CSAKGWTYNEQFF
TRBD2	many	TRBV7-2	TRBJ2-3	TGTGCCAGCAGCTTAATCCTAGCGGGGGTTGGGGATACGCAGTATTTT	CASSLILAGVGDTQYF
TRBD1	.	TRBV6-2/TRBV6-3	TRBJ2-4	TGTGCCAGCGTGGGACAGGGTCGTAACATTCAGTACTTC	CASVGQGRNIQYF
TRBD1	.	TRBV11-2	TRBJ1-1	TGTGCCAGCAGCTTCAGGGGGCGCGACACTGAAGCTTTCTTT	CASSFRGRDTEAFF
.	many	TRBV11-3	TRBJ2-1	TGTGCCAGCAGCTTATTGGCGACTAGGTCCTCGGGGAAGCAGTTCTTC	CASSLLATRSSGKQFF
.	few	TRBV7-2	TRBJ2-7	TGTGCCAGCAGCTCAGAATGGATCTACGAGCAGTACTTC	CASSSEWIYEQYF
TRBD1	few	TRBV12-3/TRBV12-4	TRBJ2-3	TGTGCCAGCAGTTTAAGTGGGACAGGTCAGACGCAGTATTTT	CASSLSGTGQTQYF
TRBD1	.	TRBV11-3	TRBJ2-3	TGTGCCAGCAGCAGACGGACAGGGGGGGCAGATACGCAGTATTTT	CASSRRTGGADTQYF
TRBD2	few	TRBV6-6	TRBJ2-3	TGTGCCAGCAGTAGACTAGCGGGAGGGAGTTATATAGCAGATACGCAGTATTTT	CASSRLAGGSYIADTQYF
TRBD2	.	TRBV7-6	TRBJ2-1	TGTGCCAGCAGCTTACTCAGCGGGAGTCAGAATGAGCCGTTCTTC	CASSLLSGSQNEPFF
.	many	TRBV7-6	TRBJ1-3	TGTGCCAGCAGCACGCAAGAAGGGTGGTCTGGAAACACCATATATTTT	CASSTQEGWSGNTIYF
.	once	TRBV14	TRBJ2-3	TGTGCCAGCAGCCAGGGAGGCAGCGGGCCAGTAATGATACGGTATTTT	CASSQGGSGPVMIRYF